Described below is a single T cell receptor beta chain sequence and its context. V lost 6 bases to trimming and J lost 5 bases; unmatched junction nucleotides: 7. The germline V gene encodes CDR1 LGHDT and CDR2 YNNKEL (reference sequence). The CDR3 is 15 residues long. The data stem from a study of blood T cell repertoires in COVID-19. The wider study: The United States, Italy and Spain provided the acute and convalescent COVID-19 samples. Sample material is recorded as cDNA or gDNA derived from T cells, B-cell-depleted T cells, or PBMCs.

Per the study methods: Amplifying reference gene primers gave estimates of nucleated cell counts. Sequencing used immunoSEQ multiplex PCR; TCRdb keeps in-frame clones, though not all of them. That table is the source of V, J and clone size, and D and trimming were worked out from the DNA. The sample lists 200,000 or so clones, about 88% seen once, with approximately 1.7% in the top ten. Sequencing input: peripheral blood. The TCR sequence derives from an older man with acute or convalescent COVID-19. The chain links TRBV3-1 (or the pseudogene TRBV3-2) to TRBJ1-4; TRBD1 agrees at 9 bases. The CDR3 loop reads CASRSPGTGNEKLFF. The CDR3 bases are TGTGCCAGCAGGAGTCCCGGGACAGGGAATGAAAAACTGTTTTTT.